This TCR beta chain was documented in a study of metastatic and nonmetastatic thyroid tumors. Study-wide background: Malignant and benign thyroid patients had repertoires compared in peripheral blood and tumor or nodule tissue.

Using MiXCR, TCRdb reanalyzed the PCR reads. The data contain about 19,000 clones, around a sixth of them singletons. The CDR3 runs to 16 residues. Germline V CDR1 and CDR2: KGHSH, LQKENI. The V end lost 1 base, the J end lost 0 bases, and 13 bases lay between the germline ends. Nobody among the patients had been given any treatment before thyroid surgery. The sample taken for sequencing was blood. The clonotype comes from a male donor with papillary thyroid cancer or a benign thyroid nodule (not recorded which). Some clones in this sample may be carry-over from other donors' samples. This chain connects TRBV18 to TRBJ2-7; the D gene is possibly TRBD1 (5 bases). The chain's CDR3 is CASSPHGADLSYEQYF. CDR3 sequence (DNA): TGTGCCAGCTCACCACATGGGGCCGACCTCTCCTACGAGCAGTACTTC.